The present entry profiles one T cell receptor (beta chain) with its context. The data derive from a study of T cell responses to AZD1222 COVID-19 vaccine. The protocol was immunoSEQ multiplex PCR, while the TCRdb copy is restricted to in-frame clones and leaves out a portion. The data contain 150,000 to 200,000 clones, 91% of them seen just once; the ten biggest clones take up around 4.4%. The CDR3 has 15 amino acids. The V gene's germline CDR1 is MNHEY and CDR2 SVGAGI. Between the trimmed V and J ends, which lost 11 bases and 2 bases, there was a span of 22 bases. V gene TRBV6-5 combines with J gene TRBJ2-7, with D perhaps assigned TRBD1 or TRBD2 (5 bases each). The sample was peripheral blood, taken on day 0 of AZD1222 vaccination. The receptor comes from an adult in good health. The CDR3 loop is CAGEKGLPGPYEQYF. The CDR3 DNA sequence: TGTGCCGGCGAAAAGGGGCTACCGGGACCCTACGAGCAGTACTTC.